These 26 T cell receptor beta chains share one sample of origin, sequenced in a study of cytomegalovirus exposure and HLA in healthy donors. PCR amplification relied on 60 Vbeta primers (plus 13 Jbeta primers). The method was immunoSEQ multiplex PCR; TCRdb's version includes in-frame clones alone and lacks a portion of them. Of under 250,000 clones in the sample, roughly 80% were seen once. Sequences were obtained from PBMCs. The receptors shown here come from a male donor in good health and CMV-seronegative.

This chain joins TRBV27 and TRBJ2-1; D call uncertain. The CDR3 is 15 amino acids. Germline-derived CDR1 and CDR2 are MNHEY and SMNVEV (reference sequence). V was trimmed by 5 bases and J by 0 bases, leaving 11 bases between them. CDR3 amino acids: CASSPLVSSYNEQFF. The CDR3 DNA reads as TGTGCCAGCAGTCCCCTTGTGAGCTCCTACAATGAGCAGTTCTTC.

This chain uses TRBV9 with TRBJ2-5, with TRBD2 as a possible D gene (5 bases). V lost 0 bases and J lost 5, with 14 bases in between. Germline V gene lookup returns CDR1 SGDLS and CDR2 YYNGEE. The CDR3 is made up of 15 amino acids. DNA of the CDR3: TGTGCCAGCAGCGTAGGAGGAAGCGGAGAGGAGACCCAGTACTTC. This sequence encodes CASSVGGSGEETQYF.

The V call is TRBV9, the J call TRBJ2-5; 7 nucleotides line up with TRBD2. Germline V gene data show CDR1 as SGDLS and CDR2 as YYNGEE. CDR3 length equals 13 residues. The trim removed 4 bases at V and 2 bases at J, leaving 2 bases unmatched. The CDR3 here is CASSYGGQETQYF. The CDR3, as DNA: TGTGCCAGCAGCTACGGGGGGCAAGAGACCCAGTACTTC.

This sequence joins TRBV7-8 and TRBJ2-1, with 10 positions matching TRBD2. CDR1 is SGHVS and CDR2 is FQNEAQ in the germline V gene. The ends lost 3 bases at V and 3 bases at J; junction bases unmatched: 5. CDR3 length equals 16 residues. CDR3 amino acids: CASSLVGLAVYNEQFF. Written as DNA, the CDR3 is TGTGCCAGCAGCTTGGTAGGACTAGCGGTCTACAATGAGCAGTTCTTC.

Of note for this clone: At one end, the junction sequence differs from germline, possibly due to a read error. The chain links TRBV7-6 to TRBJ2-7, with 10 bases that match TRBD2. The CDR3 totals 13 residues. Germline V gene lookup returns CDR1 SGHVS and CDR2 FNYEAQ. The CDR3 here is CASSLAGAIEQYF. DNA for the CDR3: TGTGCCAGCAGCCTAGCGGGGGCTATTGAGCAGTACTTC. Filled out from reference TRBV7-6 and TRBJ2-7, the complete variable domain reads GAGVSQSPRYKVTKRGQDVALRCDPISGHVSLYWYRQALGQGPEFLTYFNYEAQQDKSGLPNDRFSAERPEGSISTLTIQRTEQRDSAMYRCASSLAGAIEQYFGPGTRLTVT.

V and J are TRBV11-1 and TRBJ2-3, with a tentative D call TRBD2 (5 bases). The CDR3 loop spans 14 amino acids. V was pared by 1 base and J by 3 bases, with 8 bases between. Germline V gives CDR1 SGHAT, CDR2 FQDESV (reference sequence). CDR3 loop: CASSLEPGTDTQYF. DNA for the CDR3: TGTGCCAGCAGCTTAGAGCCGGGGACAGATACGCAGTATTTT.

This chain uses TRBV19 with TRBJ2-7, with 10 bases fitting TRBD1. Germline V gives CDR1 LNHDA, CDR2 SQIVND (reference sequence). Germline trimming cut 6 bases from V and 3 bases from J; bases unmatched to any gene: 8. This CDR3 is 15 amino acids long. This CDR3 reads CASSTGTGASYEQYF. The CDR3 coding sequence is TGTGCCAGTAGCACCGGGACAGGGGCTAGCTACGAGCAGTACTTC.

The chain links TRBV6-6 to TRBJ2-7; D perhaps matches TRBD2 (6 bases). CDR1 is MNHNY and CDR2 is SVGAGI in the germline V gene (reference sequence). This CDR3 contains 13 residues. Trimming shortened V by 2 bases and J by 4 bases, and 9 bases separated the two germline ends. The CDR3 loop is CASSYLLAYEQYF. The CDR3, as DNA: TGTGCCAGCAGTTACCTACTAGCATACGAGCAGTACTTC.

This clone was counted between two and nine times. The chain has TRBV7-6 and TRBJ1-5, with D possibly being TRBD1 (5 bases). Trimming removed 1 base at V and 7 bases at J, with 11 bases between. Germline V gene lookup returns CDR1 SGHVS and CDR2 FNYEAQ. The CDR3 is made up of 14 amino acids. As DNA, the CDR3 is TGTGCCAGCAGCTTAGGGGGAACAGGACAGCCCCAGCATTTT. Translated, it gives CASSLGGTGQPQHF. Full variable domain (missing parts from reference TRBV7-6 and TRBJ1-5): GAGVSQSPRYKVTKRGQDVALRCDPISGHVSLYWYRQALGQGPEFLTYFNYEAQQDKSGLPNDRFSAERPEGSISTLTIQRTEQRDSAMYRCASSLGGTGQPQHFGDGTRLSIL.

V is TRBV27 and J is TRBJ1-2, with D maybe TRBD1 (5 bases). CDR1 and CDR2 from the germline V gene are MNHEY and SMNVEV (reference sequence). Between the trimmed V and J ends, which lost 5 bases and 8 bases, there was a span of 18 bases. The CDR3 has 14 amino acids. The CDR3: CASSPPDTLDGYTF. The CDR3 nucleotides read TGTGCCAGCAGTCCCCCGGACACTCTCGACGGCTACACCTTC.

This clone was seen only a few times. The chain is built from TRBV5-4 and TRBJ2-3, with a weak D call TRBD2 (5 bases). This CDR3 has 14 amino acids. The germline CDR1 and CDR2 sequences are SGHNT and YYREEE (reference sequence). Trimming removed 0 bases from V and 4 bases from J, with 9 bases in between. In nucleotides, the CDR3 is TGTGCCAGCAGCTTGGGGCGGGTATCAGATACGCAGTATTTT. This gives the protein CASSLGRVSDTQYF.

Here the CDR3 DNA reads TGTGCCAGCAGCTTTTACCCACAGGGGAGTATGTACACTGAAGCTTTCTTT. Amino acid sequence: CASSFYPQGSMYTEAFF. The gene calls are TRBV11-2 and TRBJ1-1, with 7 bases fitting TRBD1. Looked up from germline, CDR1 is SGHAT and CDR2 is FQNNGV. This CDR3 region has 17 residues. The V and J ends lost 3 bases and 3 bases, in that order; junction bases with no gene match: 13.

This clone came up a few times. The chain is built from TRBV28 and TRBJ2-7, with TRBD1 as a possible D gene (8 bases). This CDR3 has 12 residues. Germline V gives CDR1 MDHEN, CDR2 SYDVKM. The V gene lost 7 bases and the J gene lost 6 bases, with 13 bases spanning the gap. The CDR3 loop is CASKQGEGEQYF. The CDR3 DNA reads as TGTGCCAGCAAACAGGGGGAGGGCGAGCAGTACTTC.

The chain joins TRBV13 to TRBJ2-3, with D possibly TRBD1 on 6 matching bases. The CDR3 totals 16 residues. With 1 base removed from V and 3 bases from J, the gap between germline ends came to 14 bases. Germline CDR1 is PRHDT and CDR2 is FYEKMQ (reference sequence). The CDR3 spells CASSLEGEKGTDTQYF. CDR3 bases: TGTGCCAGCAGCTTAGAGGGGGAAAAAGGAACAGATACGCAGTATTTT.

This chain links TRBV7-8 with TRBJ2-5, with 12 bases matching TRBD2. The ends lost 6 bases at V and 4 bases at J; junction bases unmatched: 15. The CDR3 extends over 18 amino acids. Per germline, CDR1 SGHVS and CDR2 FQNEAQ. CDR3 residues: CASSPTASGRARGETQYF. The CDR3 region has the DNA TGTGCCAGCAGTCCCACAGCTAGCGGGAGGGCCAGGGGAGAGACCCAGTACTTC.

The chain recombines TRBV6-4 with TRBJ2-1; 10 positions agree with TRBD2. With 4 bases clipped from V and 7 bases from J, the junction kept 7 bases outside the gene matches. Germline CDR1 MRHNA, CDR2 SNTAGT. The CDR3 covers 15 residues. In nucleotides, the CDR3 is TGTGCCAGCAGTGCCCTAGCGGGAGTAGGTAATGAGCAGTTCTTC. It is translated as CASSALAGVGNEQFF.

The CDR3 DNA reads TGTGCCAGCAGTTCGGTGGGACTAGCGGTCTACGAGCAGTACTTC. Translated, it gives CASSSVGLAVYEQYF. This chain joins TRBV28 and TRBJ2-7, with 11 bases fitting TRBD2. J was trimmed by 3 bases and V by 4 bases; bases with no gene match: 5. This CDR3 spans 15 amino acids. Germline V gene sequence: CDR1 MDHEN, CDR2 SYDVKM.

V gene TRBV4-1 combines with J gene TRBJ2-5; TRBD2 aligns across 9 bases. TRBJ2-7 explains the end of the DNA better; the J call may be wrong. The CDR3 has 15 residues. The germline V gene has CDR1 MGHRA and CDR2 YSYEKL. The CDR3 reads CASSQPGLASYEQYF. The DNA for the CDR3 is TGCGCCAGCAGCCAACCGGGACTAGCCAGCTACGAGCAGTACTTC.

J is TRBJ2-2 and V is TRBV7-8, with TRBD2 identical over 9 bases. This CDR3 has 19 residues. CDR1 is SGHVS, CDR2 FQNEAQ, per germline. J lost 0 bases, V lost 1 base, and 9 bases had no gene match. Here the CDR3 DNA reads TGTGCCAGCAGCTTAGGGGCTAGCGGGGACTACGCGAACACCGGGGAGCTGTTTTTT. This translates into CASSLGASGDYANTGELFF.

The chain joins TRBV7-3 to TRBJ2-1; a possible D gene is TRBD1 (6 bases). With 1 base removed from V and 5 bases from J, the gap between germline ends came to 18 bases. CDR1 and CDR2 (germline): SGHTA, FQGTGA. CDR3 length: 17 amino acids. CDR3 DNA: TGTGCCAGCAGCTTAATTCCCGGACAGTCCGGTGACAATGAGCAGTTCTTC. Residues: CASSLIPGQSGDNEQFF.

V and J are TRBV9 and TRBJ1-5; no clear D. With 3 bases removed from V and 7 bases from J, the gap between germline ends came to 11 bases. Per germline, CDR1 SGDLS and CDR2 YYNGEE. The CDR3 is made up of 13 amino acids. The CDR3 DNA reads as TGTGCCAGCAGCGCCACAGACGACCAGCCCCAGCATTTT. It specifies CASSATDDQPQHF.

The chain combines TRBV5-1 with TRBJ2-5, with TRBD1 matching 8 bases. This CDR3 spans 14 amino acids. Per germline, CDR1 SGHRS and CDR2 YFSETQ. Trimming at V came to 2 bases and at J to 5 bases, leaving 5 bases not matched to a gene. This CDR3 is CASSLFTGGETQYF. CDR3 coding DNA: TGCGCCAGCAGCTTATTCACAGGGGGGGAGACCCAGTACTTC.

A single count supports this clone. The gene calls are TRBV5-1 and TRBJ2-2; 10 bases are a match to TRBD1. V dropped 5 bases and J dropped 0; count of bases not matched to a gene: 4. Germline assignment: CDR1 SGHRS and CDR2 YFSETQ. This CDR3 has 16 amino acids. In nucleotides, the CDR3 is TGCGCCAGCAGGCCTGGACAGGGGGCGAACACCGGGGAGCTGTTTTTT. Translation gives CASRPGQGANTGELFF.

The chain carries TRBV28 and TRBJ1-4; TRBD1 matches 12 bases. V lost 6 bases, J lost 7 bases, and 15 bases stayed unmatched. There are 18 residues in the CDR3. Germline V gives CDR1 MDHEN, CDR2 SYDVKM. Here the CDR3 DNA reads TGTGCCAGCAGACCAAGTCCCGGGACAGGGGGCGCGGGTGAAAAACTGTTTTTT. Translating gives CASRPSPGTGGAGEKLFF.

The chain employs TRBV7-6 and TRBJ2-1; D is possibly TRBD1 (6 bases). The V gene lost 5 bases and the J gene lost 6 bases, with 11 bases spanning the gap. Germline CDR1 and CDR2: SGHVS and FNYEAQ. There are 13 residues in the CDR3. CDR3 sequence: CASSLSRGNEQFF. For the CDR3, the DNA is TGTGCCAGCAGCCTAAGCAGGGGCAATGAGCAGTTCTTC.

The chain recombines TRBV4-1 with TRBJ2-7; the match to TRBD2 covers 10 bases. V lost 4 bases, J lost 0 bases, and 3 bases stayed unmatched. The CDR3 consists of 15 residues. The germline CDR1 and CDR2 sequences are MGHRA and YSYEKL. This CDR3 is CASSPTSGDSYEQYF. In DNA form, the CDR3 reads TGCGCCAGCAGCCCAACTAGCGGGGACTCCTACGAGCAGTACTTC.